The 29 T cell receptor beta chains presented below share a single source sample, sequenced in a study of beta chain features in type 1 diabetes. The entirety of the isolated RNA underwent reverse transcription, so expressed TCRB transcripts were sequenced. Clones were read by immunoSEQ multiplex PCR, and TCRdb kept only the in-frame ones, dropping some. The data hold approximately 200,000 clones, with over 9.5% observed a single time. Sequenced: naive CD4+ T cells from blood. The source is a woman aged 18-29 years in good health.

This clone has a handful of counts. CDR3: CASSGEQVLNTEAFF. The DNA of the CDR3 is TGTGCCAGCAGTGGAGAACAGGTATTGAACACTGAAGCTTTCTTT. V and J are TRBV6-1 and TRBJ1-1, with D maybe TRBD1 (5 bases). Trimming took 4 bases from V and 0 from J, leaving 12 bases between them. Germline V gene data show CDR1 as MNHNS and CDR2 as SASEGT. The CDR3 has 15 amino acids.

The genes are TRBV5-1 and TRBJ2-5, with D perhaps matching TRBD2 (6 bases). This CDR3 comprises 13 residues. The germline V gene has CDR1 SGHRS and CDR2 YFSETQ. Trimming removed 5 bases from V and 7 bases from J, with 15 bases in between. DNA of the CDR3: TGCGCCAGCAGGCGGGACTCGGAAGGGACCCAGTACTTC. Translated: CASRRDSEGTQYF.

This clone was counted a single time. The chain employs TRBV15 and TRBJ2-7; no reliable D call. Germline assignment: CDR1 LNHNV and CDR2 YYDKDF (reference sequence). This CDR3 is built from 14 residues. The V gene lost 6 bases and the J gene lost 3 bases, with 15 bases spanning the gap. CDR3 DNA sequence: TGTGCCACCAGTCTCTCGAGACACCTCTACGAGCAGTACTTC. Amino acids: CATSLSRHLYEQYF.

This clone appeared a few times. The chain is built from TRBV29-1 and TRBJ2-7; 7 nucleotides match TRBD2. Germline CDR1 SQVTM, CDR2 ANQGSEA. This CDR3 is 17 amino acids long. The ends lost 4 bases at V and 0 bases at J; junction bases unmatched: 15. Here the CDR3 reads CSVGGDPRGTISYEQYF. CDR3 coding DNA: TGCAGCGTTGGGGGGGACCCGCGGGGGACGATCTCCTACGAGCAGTACTTC.

This clone was counted at least ten times. This chain links TRBV7-9 with TRBJ2-3; 9 nucleotides line up with TRBD2. Per the germline V gene, CDR1 is SEHNR and CDR2 is FQNEAQ (reference sequence). This CDR3 is built from 15 residues. Unmatched junction bases numbered 4, after V lost 0 bases and J lost 6 bases. CDR3 in amino acids: CASSLASGRTDTQYF. The CDR3, as DNA: TGTGCCAGCAGCTTAGCTAGCGGGAGAACCGATACGCAGTATTTT. Filled out from reference TRBV7-9 and TRBJ2-3, the complete variable domain reads DTGVSQNPRHKITKRGQNVTFRCDPISEHNRLYWYRQTLGQGPEFLTYFQNEAQLEKSRLLSDRFSAERPKGSFSTLEIQRTEQGDSAMYLCASSLASGRTDTQYFGPGTRLTVL.

This clone was observed a handful of times. The chain links TRBV5-1 to TRBJ1-2, with 10 positions matching TRBD1. This CDR3 is built from 15 residues. The V gene's germline CDR1 is SGHRS and CDR2 YFSETQ. J lost 7 bases, V lost 7 bases, and 13 bases had no gene match. Here the CDR3 reads CASRDGRDRGIGYTF. The CDR3 DNA follows: TGCGCCAGCCGAGATGGCCGGGACAGGGGAATTGGCTACACCTTC.

This clone was counted only a few times. The chain joins TRBV19 to TRBJ2-7; TRBD2 aligns across 11 bases. V gave up 7 bases and J gave up 2 bases; unmatched junction bases: 7. Germline V lookup: CDR1 LNHDA, CDR2 SQIVND (reference sequence). CDR3 length: 15 residues. The CDR3 bases are TGTGCCAGTACCCCCGGGACTAGCGGAACCTACGAGCAGTACTTC. Its protein product is CASTPGTSGTYEQYF. Full variable domain (outside the CDR3, taken from reference TRBV19 and TRBJ2-7): DGGITQSPKYLFRKEGQNVTLSCEQNLNHDAMYWYRQDPGQGLRLIYYSQIVNDFQKGDIAEGYSVSREKKESFPLTVTSAQKNPTAFYLCASTPGTSGTYEQYFGPGTRLTVT.

This clone came up a few times. The chain combines TRBV5-1 with TRBJ1-1, with D possibly being TRBD1 (6 bases). V was cut by 4 bases and J by 4 bases, with 23 bases left in between. Germline V gene sequence: CDR1 SGHRS, CDR2 YFSETQ. CDR3 length: 17 residues. Written as DNA, the CDR3 is TGCGCCAGCAGCCTTACACAGGGTCAGGCTCAGGGCACTGAAGCTTTCTTT. Its translation: CASSLTQGQAQGTEAFF.

The sample holds a few counts of this clone. The chain joins TRBV28 to TRBJ1-2; the D gene is possibly TRBD1 (5 bases). V was pared by 3 bases and J by 5 bases, with 10 bases between. The CDR3 is 13 amino acids. CDR1 is MDHEN, CDR2 SYDVKM, per germline. CDR3 DNA: TGTGCCAGCAGTTTGGGGCGGACGTATGGCTACACCTTC. It translates to CASSLGRTYGYTF.

This chain uses TRBV6-1 with TRBJ1-5; 9 positions agree with TRBD1. Germline-derived CDR1 and CDR2 are MNHNS and SASEGT. CDR3 length equals 16 residues. J was trimmed by 4 bases and V by 2 bases; bases with no gene match: 6. The CDR3 nucleotides are TGTGCCAGCAGTGAATCAGGGACAGGGTTGAATCAGCCCCAGCATTTT. This gives the protein CASSESGTGLNQPQHF.

The sample holds a few counts of this clone. The rearrangement joins TRBV30 to TRBJ1-2, with 9 bases lining up with TRBD1. V dropped 2 bases and J dropped 8; count of bases not matched to a gene: 9. The CDR3 extends over 14 amino acids. Germline loops: CDR1 GTSNPN, CDR2 SVGIG (reference sequence). DNA of the CDR3: TGTGCCTGGAGTAGGGGACAGGGAACGCGGGGCTACACCTTC. It encodes CAWSRGQGTRGYTF.

This clone has ten or more counts. The chain recombines TRBV30 with TRBJ2-1; tentative D call: TRBD1 (6 bases). Per germline, CDR1 GTSNPN and CDR2 SVGIG (reference sequence). This CDR3 has 14 amino acids. Trimming pared 4 bases from V and 7 bases from J, leaving 17 bases between. The CDR3 sequence is CAWTVGTRANEQFF. Written as DNA, the CDR3 is TGTGCCTGGACTGTGGGGACACGGGCGAATGAGCAGTTCTTC.

This clone was detected only a few times. The chain employs TRBV6-5 and TRBJ2-5, with 8 bases matching TRBD2. Germline V lookup: CDR1 MNHEY, CDR2 SVGAGI. V lost 1 base, J lost 1 base, and 2 bases stayed unmatched. This CDR3 is built from 15 residues. In DNA form, the CDR3 reads TGTGCCAGCAGTTACTGGGCGGGAGGCCAAGAGACCCAGTACTTC. This codes for CASSYWAGGQETQYF.

This clone was detected only a few times. The J gene is TRBJ2-3, the V gene TRBV27, with a weak D call TRBD1 (5 bases). The CDR3 covers 18 residues. Germline CDR1 is MNHEY and CDR2 is SMNVEV (reference sequence). V was cut by 6 bases and J by 0 bases, with 22 bases left in between. The CDR3 sequence is CASRRDILREDSTDTQYF. In nucleotides, the CDR3 is TGTGCCAGCAGGCGAGACATTCTCAGGGAAGACAGCACAGATACGCAGTATTTT.

The J gene is TRBJ2-7, the V gene TRBV5-1; TRBD1 agrees at 7 bases. Germline assignment: CDR1 SGHRS and CDR2 YFSETQ. This CDR3 region has 14 residues. The J segment lost 4 bases and the V segment lost 1 base, leaving 5 bases of the junction unmatched. The CDR3 spells CASSLRDSVYEQYF. The DNA of the CDR3 is TGCGCCAGCAGCTTGAGGGACAGCGTATACGAGCAGTACTTC.

The V and J genes are TRBV18 and TRBJ1-1; 10 nucleotides agree with TRBD1. The CDR3 loop spans 15 amino acids. V gave up 3 bases and J gave up 8 bases; unmatched junction bases: 9. The germline V gene has CDR1 KGHSH and CDR2 LQKENI. The CDR3 loop is CASSPRRQGAREAFF. The CDR3 DNA sequence: TGTGCCAGCTCACCGCGTCGACAGGGGGCCCGAGAAGCTTTCTTT.

In this sample, this clone turned up a few times. The rearrangement links TRBV6-5 to TRBJ1-2; no definite D call. Per the germline V gene, CDR1 is MNHEY and CDR2 is SVGAGI. There are 12 residues in the CDR3. Trimming shortened V by 5 bases and J by 5 bases, and 9 bases separated the two germline ends. The CDR3 sequence: CASSPNPYGYTF. The CDR3 DNA is TGTGCCAGCAGTCCTAACCCTTATGGCTACACCTTC.

This clone was found a few times. The chain uses TRBV29-1 and TRBJ1-5; D possibly corresponds to TRBD1 (6 bases). V lost 5 bases and J lost 7, with 12 bases in between. The CDR3 runs 12 residues. CDR1 is SQVTM and CDR2 is ANQGSEA in the germline V gene. The CDR3 loop is CSVQTGFQPQHF. CDR3 DNA sequence: TGCAGCGTTCAGACAGGTTTCCAGCCCCAGCATTTT. The whole variable domain, filled in from reference TRBV29-1 and TRBJ1-5, reads SAVISQKPSRDICQRGTSLTIQCQVDSQVTMMFWYRQQPGQSLTLIATANQGSEATYESGFVIDKFPISRPNLTFSTLTVSNMSPEDSSIYLCSVQTGFQPQHFGDGTRLSIL.

The V call is TRBV2, the J call TRBJ2-5; 9 bases line up with TRBD1. The CDR3 totals 16 residues. CDR1 is SNHLY and CDR2 is FYNNEI in the germline V gene. The trim removed 5 bases at V and 1 base at J, leaving 8 bases unmatched. The CDR3 nucleotides are TGTGCCAGCAGTCACCCCGGGACAGGGCGCCAAGAGACCCAGTACTTC. It encodes CASSHPGTGRQETQYF.

The chain is built from TRBV5-6 and TRBJ1-5; D is perhaps TRBD1 (6 bases). The CDR3 is made up of 15 amino acids. Looked up from germline, CDR1 is SGHDT and CDR2 is YYEEEE. V shed 0 bases and J shed 6 bases, with 13 bases lying between them. The CDR3 nucleotides are TGTGCCAGCAGCTTGGCGGGGGGCGCGGTTCAGCCCCAGCATTTT. This sequence encodes CASSLAGGAVQPQHF.

V is TRBV5-6 and J is TRBJ2-7; D possibly corresponds to TRBD1 (6 bases). CDR1 and CDR2 from the germline V gene are SGHDT and YYEEEE. There are 13 residues in the CDR3. V lost 4 bases, J lost 3 bases, and 11 bases lay in between. In DNA form, the CDR3 reads TGTGCCAGCAGCCTAGGACAGAGCTACGAGCAGTACTTC. It encodes CASSLGQSYEQYF. Full variable domain (missing parts from reference TRBV5-6 and TRBJ2-7): DAGVTQSPTHLIKTRGQQVTLRCSPKSGHDTVSWYQQALGQGPQFIFQYYEEEERQRGNFPDRFSGHQFPNYSSELNVNALLLGDSALYLCASSLGQSYEQYFGPGTRLTVT.

This clone has only a few counts. This sequence joins TRBV7-9 and TRBJ2-7, with 7 bases lining up with TRBD2. Germline CDR1 is SEHNR and CDR2 is FQNEAQ (reference sequence). This CDR3 spans 14 amino acids. V was clipped by 5 bases and J by 2 bases; unmatched bases: 6. The CDR3 DNA reads TGTGCCAGCAGCAAAGAGCGGGGTACCTACGAGCAGTACTTC. Its translation is CASSKERGTYEQYF.

Comment on this clone: Different DNA sequences within this sample yield the same CDR3. The rearrangement links TRBV5-1 to TRBJ2-1; 8 bases are shared with TRBD2. The germline V gene has CDR1 SGHRS and CDR2 YFSETQ. CDR3 length equals 15 residues. Trimming at V came to 4 bases and at J to 9 bases, leaving 12 bases not matched to a gene. Here the CDR3 DNA reads TGCGCCAGCAGCCCCGGGACTAGGGGCTCGGGTGAGCAGTTCTTC. Translation gives CASSPGTRGSGEQFF.

This clone was counted between two and nine times. The chain uses TRBV9 and TRBJ1-6, with 10 bases identical to TRBD1. The CDR3 contains 16 residues. Germline V gene sequence: CDR1 SGDLS, CDR2 YYNGEE. The ends lost 3 bases at V and 6 bases at J; junction bases unmatched: 6. DNA for the CDR3: TGTGCCAGCAGCGCCACAGGACAGGGGGGTAATTCACCCCTCCACTTT. Its translation: CASSATGQGGNSPLHF.

The chain links TRBV11-2 to TRBJ2-3; D possibly corresponds to TRBD2 (5 bases). The V gene's germline CDR1 is SGHAT and CDR2 FQNNGV. Trimming removed 6 bases from V and 6 bases from J, with 10 bases in between. The CDR3 spans 12 residues. CDR3 in amino acids: CASSKSGDTQYF. The CDR3 DNA reads TGTGCCAGCAGTAAAAGCGGCGATACGCAGTATTTT.

The V call is TRBV2, the J call TRBJ2-5; D ambiguous. Germline values: CDR1 SNHLY, CDR2 FYNNEI. V gave up 7 bases and J gave up 3 bases, with 6 bases separating them. The CDR3 totals 11 residues. The CDR3: CASTLEETQYF. The CDR3 DNA reads TGTGCCAGCACTCTTGAAGAGACCCAGTACTTC.

This clone was seen a few times. The chain recombines TRBV6-5 with TRBJ2-7; D is uncertain. Germline V gene sequence: CDR1 MNHEY, CDR2 SVGAGI. V lost 6 bases and J lost 6, with 12 bases in between. The CDR3 contains 12 residues. The CDR3 sequence: CASRQVRGEQYF. The DNA of the CDR3 is TGTGCCAGCAGACAAGTAAGAGGCGAGCAGTACTTC.

The chain recombines TRBV6-1 with TRBJ2-6, with 7 bases that match TRBD1. CDR1 is MNHNS and CDR2 is SASEGT in the germline V gene. There are 14 residues in the CDR3. After removal of 6 bases from V and 9 bases from J, the junction contained 8 bases not matched to a gene. This CDR3 is CASSPWTGDNVLTF. The DNA of the CDR3 is TGTGCCAGCAGCCCATGGACAGGCGACAACGTCCTGACTTTC.

In its sample, this clone was seen many times. The chain is built from TRBV13 and TRBJ2-5, with 8 positions matching TRBD1. Per germline, CDR1 PRHDT and CDR2 FYEKMQ (reference sequence). CDR3 length: 15 amino acids. With V trimmed by 5 bases and J by 5 bases, 10 bases remained unmatched. CDR3 region: CASSPRTGIGETQYF. CDR3 nucleotide sequence: TGTGCCAGCAGCCCCCGGACAGGGATAGGGGAGACCCAGTACTTC.